These 25 T cell receptor beta chains share one sample of origin, sequenced in a study of cytomegalovirus exposure and HLA in healthy donors. Primers included in the PCR were 60 Vbeta and 13 Jbeta primers. Here immunoSEQ multiplex PCR was the method, and the copy in TCRdb shows in-frame clones only, minus some. Here the sample spans some 95,000 clones, approximately 80% being singletons. The sample consisted of PBMCs. The receptors originated from a woman between 40 and 55 years old in good health and CMV-seronegative.

The chain recombines TRBV19 with TRBJ2-1, with TRBD1 as a possible D gene (6 bases). The CDR3 extends over 17 amino acids. V lost 5 bases and J 0 bases, leaving 17 bases between the germline ends. CDR1 is LNHDA, CDR2 SQIVND, per germline (reference sequence). The CDR3 DNA reads as TGTGCCAGTAGTCCGATGACAGGCTCAAACTCCTACAATGAGCAGTTCTTC. This gives the protein CASSPMTGSNSYNEQFF.

The chain has TRBV2 and TRBJ1-5, with D unresolved. Germline V gene lookup returns CDR1 SNHLY and CDR2 FYNNEI. The CDR3 runs to 15 residues. V was shortened by 6 bases and J by 6 bases, with 18 bases between the two germline ends. CDR3 in amino acids: CASRARSPEIQPQHF. The CDR3 coding sequence is TGTGCCAGCAGGGCCCGGAGTCCCGAGATTCAGCCCCAGCATTTT.

V usage is TRBV28 and J usage is TRBJ1-5; D uncertain. The length of the CDR3 is 12 residues. Germline lookup yields CDR1 MDHEN and CDR2 SYDVKM. Deletions cut 8 bases from V and 9 bases from J, with 14 bases between. CDR3 loop: CASGAPLRPQHF. The DNA of the CDR3 is TGTGCCAGCGGAGCCCCCTTGAGGCCCCAGCATTTT.

The rearrangement links TRBV6-1 to TRBJ2-1, with a tentative D call TRBD1 (5 bases). The CDR3 has 13 amino acids. V gave up 4 bases and J gave up 8 bases, with 12 bases separating them. CDR1 and CDR2 (germline): MNHNS, SASEGT. The chain's CDR3 is CASSVRPGHEQFF. The CDR3, as DNA: TGTGCCAGCAGTGTTAGACCAGGGCATGAGCAGTTCTTC.

The chain is built from TRBV4-2 and TRBJ1-5; 8 bases fit TRBD1. Germline assignment: CDR1 LGHNA and CDR2 YNFKEQ. With 4 bases clipped from V and 6 bases from J, the junction kept 5 bases outside the gene matches. This CDR3 has 14 residues. DNA of the CDR3: TGTGCCAGCAGCCCTGACAGGGGAAGTCAGCCCCAGCATTTT. Amino acids: CASSPDRGSQPQHF.

The chain joins TRBV19 to TRBJ1-5, with D tentatively TRBD1 (5 bases). Trimming removed 10 bases at V and 9 bases at J, with 25 bases between. Germline V gene data show CDR1 as LNHDA and CDR2 as SQIVND (reference sequence). The CDR3 runs to 15 residues. The CDR3 sequence is CATRGDSLAGRPQHF. CDR3 in DNA: TGTGCCACCAGAGGTGACAGTTTGGCGGGGAGGCCCCAGCATTTT.

V usage is TRBV27 and J usage is TRBJ1-2; the D gene is possibly TRBD1 (6 bases). V was cut by 5 bases and J by 4 bases, with 11 bases left in between. The CDR3 length is 13 residues. The V gene's germline CDR1 is MNHEY and CDR2 SMNVEV (reference sequence). The CDR3 region is CASSLQGGYGYTF. Written as DNA, the CDR3 is TGTGCCAGCAGTCTACAGGGTGGCTATGGCTACACCTTC.

J is TRBJ2-7 and V is TRBV18; 10 bases align to TRBD1. Germline CDR1 KGHSH, CDR2 LQKENI. J lost 6 bases, V lost 3 bases, and 2 bases had no gene match. The CDR3 runs 13 residues. CDR3 loop: CASSPDRGSEQYF. CDR3 DNA: TGTGCCAGCTCACCGGACAGGGGGAGCGAGCAGTACTTC.

The V and J genes are TRBV7-2 and TRBJ2-5; 8 bases match TRBD1. CDR1 is SGHTA, CDR2 FQGNSA, per germline. Trimming removed 1 base from V and 1 base from J; junction bases left unmatched: 5. The CDR3 is made up of 16 amino acids. The CDR3 loop is CASSLVDRGAQETQYF. CDR3 nucleotides: TGTGCCAGCAGCTTAGTCGACAGGGGAGCCCAAGAGACCCAGTACTTC. The full variable domain, its missing parts supplied by reference TRBV7-2 and TRBJ2-5, is GAGVSQSPSNKVTEKGKDVELRCDPISGHTALYWYRQSLGQGLEFLIYFQGNSAPDKSGLPSDRFSAERTGGSVSTLTIQRTQQEDSAVYLCASSLVDRGAQETQYFGPGTRLLVL.

The J gene is TRBJ2-2, the V gene TRBV7-9, with D possibly being TRBD1 (5 bases). The V and J ends lost 3 bases and 0 bases respectively, with 8 bases between them. There are 15 residues in the CDR3. Per germline, CDR1 SEHNR and CDR2 FQNEAQ (reference sequence). CDR3 bases: TGTGCCAGCAGCTTGGCACAGGCGAACACCGGGGAGCTGTTTTTT. It encodes CASSLAQANTGELFF.

This clone is judged medium-sized. The chain is built from TRBV10-3 and TRBJ2-3; D is ambiguous. The CDR3 sequence is 14 residues long. V lost 2 bases, J lost 5 bases, and 11 bases lay in between. Germline CDR1 ENHRY, CDR2 SYGVKD. The CDR3 region has the DNA TGTGCCATCAGTGAGCAGGTTGAAATAGATACGCAGTATTTT. Translation gives CAISEQVEIDTQYF.

This clone was recorded only once. The chain is built from TRBV5-1 and TRBJ2-7; 8 nucleotides agree with TRBD1. After removal of 4 bases from V and 3 bases from J, the junction contained 6 bases not matched to a gene. CDR1 and CDR2 from the germline V gene are SGHRS and YFSETQ. The CDR3 has 14 residues. CDR3 in amino acids: CASSDPGQDYEQYF. The DNA for the CDR3 is TGCGCCAGCAGCGATCCGGGACAGGACTACGAGCAGTACTTC.

Turning to this clone: Other DNA sequences in this sample translate to the same CDR3. The genes are TRBV7-9 and TRBJ1-5, with D maybe TRBD1 (6 bases). V shed 4 bases and J shed 3 bases, with 10 bases lying between them. Germline assignment: CDR1 SEHNR and CDR2 FQNEAQ (reference sequence). This CDR3 is built from 14 residues. The CDR3 loop reads CASSSGQLNQPQHF. The CDR3 bases are TGTGCCAGCAGCTCTGGACAGCTCAATCAGCCCCAGCATTTT.

The chain employs TRBV27 and TRBJ2-7; TRBD2 matches at 10 bases. Germline loops: CDR1 MNHEY, CDR2 SMNVEV (reference sequence). V lost 10 bases to trimming and J lost 7 bases; unmatched junction nucleotides: 4. CDR3 length: 11 amino acids. CDR3 region: CAIGTSAEQYF. The DNA of the CDR3 is TGTGCCATCGGGACTAGCGCTGAGCAGTACTTC.

This clone was picked up a small number of times. This chain connects TRBV27 to TRBJ1-2; D uncertain. CDR3 size: 13 residues. Trimming shortened V by 2 bases and J by 2 bases, and 6 bases separated the two germline ends. CDR1 is MNHEY and CDR2 is SMNVEV in the germline V gene (reference sequence). The CDR3 sequence: CASSLARNYGYTF. Written as DNA, the CDR3 is TGTGCCAGCAGTTTAGCGAGGAACTATGGCTACACCTTC.

The CDR3 is CASSPGQVLNTEAFF. Written as DNA, the CDR3 is TGTGCCAGCAGCCCCGGACAGGTCTTGAACACTGAAGCTTTCTTT. This sequence joins TRBV7-2 and TRBJ1-1, with 7 bases identical to TRBD1. V shed 5 bases, J shed 0 bases, and the junction held 6 bases outside the gene matches. This CDR3 is 15 amino acids long. The germline gives CDR1 SGHTA, CDR2 FQGNSA. Full variable domain (outside the CDR3, taken from reference TRBV7-2 and TRBJ1-1): GAGVSQSPSNKVTEKGKDVELRCDPISGHTALYWYRQSLGQGLEFLIYFQGNSAPDKSGLPSDRFSAERTGGSVSTLTIQRTQQEDSAVYLCASSPGQVLNTEAFFGQGTRLTVV.

The chain is built from TRBV9 and TRBJ2-7, with 7 positions matching TRBD1. Germline V gene lookup returns CDR1 SGDLS and CDR2 YYNGEE. This CDR3 has 15 amino acids. With 3 bases clipped from V and 0 bases from J, the junction kept 6 bases outside the gene matches. The CDR3 DNA reads TGTGCCAGCAGCGCGGCCGGGACAGACTCCTACGAGCAGTACTTC. It is translated as CASSAAGTDSYEQYF.

This sequence joins TRBV7-2 and TRBJ1-1, with D possibly being TRBD1 (6 bases). Deletions cut 0 bases from V and 4 bases from J, with 12 bases between. CDR1 SGHTA and CDR2 FQGNSA come from the germline V gene. The CDR3 totals 15 residues. DNA of the CDR3: TGTGCCAGCAGCTTAGCGGTCCAGGGGATCACTGAAGCTTTCTTT. It specifies CASSLAVQGITEAFF.

There are a few counts of this clone. The genes are TRBV6-1 and TRBJ1-1; D perhaps matches TRBD1 (6 bases). CDR1 is MNHNS, CDR2 SASEGT, per germline. The CDR3 contains 12 residues. V shed 7 bases and J shed 10 bases, with 16 bases lying between them. The CDR3 region has the DNA TGTGCCAGCACCATGGACAGTAAAGCAGCTTTCTTT. Its protein product is CASTMDSKAAFF.

This sequence joins TRBV2 and TRBJ2-7; 7 nucleotides match TRBD1. The CDR3 has 15 amino acids. V shed 7 bases, J shed 4 bases, and the junction held 13 bases outside the gene matches. CDR1 and CDR2 from the germline V gene are SNHLY and FYNNEI. Written as DNA, the CDR3 is TGTGCCAGCACCCTATTGGGACAGAATACATACGAGCAGTACTTC. Translating gives CASTLLGQNTYEQYF.

Only a few counts were recorded for this clone. The V call is TRBV29-1, the J call TRBJ2-6, with a weak D call TRBD2 (6 bases). In germline, CDR1 is SQVTM, CDR2 ANQGSEA. There are 16 residues in the CDR3. The germline V and J ends were trimmed by 7 bases and 2 bases, with 18 bases remaining between them. CDR3 coding DNA: TGCAGCGCCATTCCCTGGGACTTTGCTGGGGCCAACGTCCTGACTTTC. It is translated as CSAIPWDFAGANVLTF.

On this clone itself: Other nucleotide sequences in the sample specify the same CDR3. The rearrangement joins TRBV5-1 to TRBJ2-3; D gene unclear. CDR3 length equals 13 residues. CDR1 is SGHRS and CDR2 is YFSETQ in the germline V gene. The V gene lost 4 bases and the J gene lost 0 bases, with 6 bases spanning the gap. The CDR3 DNA is TGCGCCAGCAGCCGCACTAGCACAGATACGCAGTATTTT. It translates to CASSRTSTDTQYF.

V usage is TRBV2 and J usage is TRBJ1-6; no reliable D call. CDR3 length: 13 amino acids. V was pared by 7 bases and J by 10 bases, with 14 bases between. Germline CDR1 is SNHLY and CDR2 is FYNNEI. The CDR3: CASTERRESPLHF. The CDR3 coding sequence is TGTGCCAGCACCGAAAGACGGGAATCACCCCTCCACTTT.

The rearrangement links TRBV25-1 to TRBJ1-3; the D is unclear. The V and J ends lost 6 bases and 0 bases respectively, with 9 bases between them. Germline CDR1 MGHDK, CDR2 SYGVNS. The length of the CDR3 is 14 residues. The CDR3 region has the DNA TGTGCCAGCAGCCCGGGAGCCTCTGGAAACACCATATATTTT. Protein sequence: CASSPGASGNTIYF.

This sequence joins TRBV19 and TRBJ1-1, with TRBD1 matching over 8 bases. In germline, CDR1 is LNHDA, CDR2 SQIVND (reference sequence). Trimming cost V 1 base and J 4 bases; bases outside gene matches: 8. The CDR3 has 16 residues. CDR3 sequence: CASSIGGRGQGTEAFF. CDR3 nucleotide sequence: TGTGCCAGTAGTATAGGGGGCAGGGGGCAGGGCACTGAAGCTTTCTTT. Drawing the rest from reference TRBV19 and TRBJ1-1, the complete variable domain is DGGITQSPKYLFRKEGQNVTLSCEQNLNHDAMYWYRQDPGQGLRLIYYSQIVNDFQKGDIAEGYSVSREKKESFPLTVTSAQKNPTAFYLCASSIGGRGQGTEAFFGQGTRLTVV.